These 7 T cell receptor beta chains originate from one sample sequenced in a study of blood T cells in healthy people across ages. Primed by a sample-barcoded 5' primer and a J-beta primer mix, a second PCR proceeded for roughly 7 to 11 cycles. TCRdb used MiXCR to reprocess the 5' RACE reads, holding one entry per CDR3 protein. The repertoire holds about 1,500,000 distinct CDR3 sequences, with 35% to 45% as singletons. The sample consisted of blood. The receptors derive from a young woman in good health.

This chain joins TRBV5-1 and TRBJ2-3, with D perhaps assigned TRBD1 or TRBD2 (5 bases each). V was shortened by 3 bases and J by 0 bases, with 8 bases between the two germline ends. The CDR3 spans 14 residues. Germline V gives CDR1 SGHRS, CDR2 YFSETQ. In DNA, the CDR3 is TGCGCCAGCAGCTGGGACGACAGCACAGATACGCAGTATTTT. It yields the protein CASSWDDSTDTQYF. The whole variable domain, filled in from reference TRBV5-1 and TRBJ2-3, reads KAGVTQTPRYLIKTRGQQVTLSCSPISGHRSVSWYQQTPGQGLQFLFEYFSETQRNKGNFPGRFSGRQFSNSRSEMNVSTLELGDSALYLCASSWDDSTDTQYFGPGTRLTVL.

The V call is TRBV5-1, the J call TRBJ2-1; perhaps D is TRBD1 or TRBD2 (5 bases each). Germline values: CDR1 SGHRS, CDR2 YFSETQ. This CDR3 is built from 14 residues. Deletions cut 0 bases from V and 7 bases from J, with 11 bases between. The chain's CDR3 is CASSLEWGLNEQFF. In DNA, the CDR3 is TGCGCCAGCAGCTTGGAGTGGGGGTTGAATGAGCAGTTCTTC.

V is TRBV9 and J is TRBJ2-3, with 8 bases that match TRBD1. This CDR3 is built from 17 residues. V shed 0 bases and J 1 base; nucleotides not matched to a gene: 7. Looked up from germline, CDR1 is SGDLS and CDR2 is YYNGEE. The CDR3 here is CASSVVIGQGRTDTQYF. CDR3 sequence (DNA): TGTGCCAGCAGCGTAGTAATCGGACAGGGACGCACAGATACGCAGTATTTT.

About this clonotype: A junction boundary mismatches the germline segment, possibly from a read error. The rearrangement joins TRBV7-9 to TRBJ2-3, with D unclear. Looked up from germline, CDR1 is SEHNR and CDR2 is FQNEAQ (reference sequence). The CDR3 totals 14 residues. This chain's CDR3 is CVSSLVMYVDTQYF. CDR3 bases: TGTGTCAGCAGCTTAGTAATGTATGTAGATACGCAGTATTTT.

This clonotype was recorded at least ten times. One junction end disagrees with the germline gene, perhaps due to a read error. The gene calls are TRBV12-3 or TRBV12-4 and TRBJ2-7; D is uncertain. The CDR3 loop spans 13 amino acids. The CDR3 coding sequence is TGTGCCAGCAGCTTAGGCAACTCCTACGAGCAGTACTTC. As protein: CASSLGNSYEQYF.

The gene calls are TRBV4-1 and TRBJ1-3; no reliable D call. Trimming took off 2 bases at V and 0 bases at J, with 8 bases between the two ends. CDR3 size: 15 residues. Germline CDR1 and CDR2: MGHRA and YSYEKL. CDR3 DNA sequence: TGCGCCAGCAGCCAATCCAATCCCTCTGGAAACACCATATATTTT. This encodes CASSQSNPSGNTIYF.

A remark on this clonotype: Sequence at one end of the junction differs from germline and may be a read error. This chain links TRBV27 with TRBJ1-2, with unresolved D. The CDR3 contains 14 residues. CDR1 MNHEY and CDR2 SMNVEV come from the germline V gene (reference sequence). CDR3 in DNA: TGTGCCAGCAGCAGGTCTGGTTTTAACTATGGCCACACCTTC. It specifies CASSRSGFNYGHTF.